Detailed here is one T cell receptor (beta chain). Its antigen is still unknown. The sample comes from a study of T-cell reconstitution after alpha-beta-depleted transplantation in children. A TCRbeta library incorporating unique molecular identifiers was prepared. TCRdb analysed the PCR reads with MiXCR anew, one entry per CDR3 protein. The table includes about 870,000 distinct CDR3 sequences, around 15% detected once. Study conclusions and caveats: Expanded graft clones, several hundred of them, were reportedly the source of alpha-beta T cells about two months after transplant. Certain patients had high TCRbeta diversity at day 60, and it came from recipient T cells and thymic progenitors that survived. Counts and diversity of T cells one year after transplant came mostly from newly produced T cells.

The CDR3 length is 14 residues. J was trimmed by 13 bases and V by 6 bases; bases with no gene match: 12. From germline, CDR1 is MNHEY and CDR2 SMNVEV (reference sequence). This chain joins TRBV27 and TRBJ1-6, with TRBD1 matching over 7 bases. The sample here was PBMCs, mostly from graft donor cells, taken 360 days after TCRalphabeta/CD19-depleted stem cell transplant. This sequence originates from a male patient between 10 and 17 years old who had a stem cell transplant for acute lymphoblastic leukemia, so the T cells may come from the graft donor. CDR3 region: CASRNSQGTVPLHF. The CDR3, as DNA: TGTGCCAGCAGGAATAGCCAGGGGACAGTCCCCCTCCACTTT.